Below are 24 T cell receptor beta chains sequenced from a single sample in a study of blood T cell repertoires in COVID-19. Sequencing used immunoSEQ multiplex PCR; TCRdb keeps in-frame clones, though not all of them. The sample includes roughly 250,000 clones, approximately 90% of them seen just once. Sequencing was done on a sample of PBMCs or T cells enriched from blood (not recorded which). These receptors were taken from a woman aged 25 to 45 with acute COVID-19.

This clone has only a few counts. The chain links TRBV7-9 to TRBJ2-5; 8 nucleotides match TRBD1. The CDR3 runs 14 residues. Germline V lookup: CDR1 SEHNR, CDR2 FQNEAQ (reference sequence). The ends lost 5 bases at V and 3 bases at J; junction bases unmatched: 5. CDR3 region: CASSRQGNKETQYF. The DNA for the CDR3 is TGTGCCAGCAGCCGACAGGGGAATAAAGAGACCCAGTACTTC.

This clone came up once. The CDR3 nucleotides read TGTGCCAGCAGCCAAGATCCCCTCACAGATACGCAGTATTTT. Translated: CASSQDPLTDTQYF. The J gene is TRBJ2-3, the V gene TRBV3-1 (or the pseudogene TRBV3-2); D remains ambiguous. Per germline, CDR1 LGHDT and CDR2 YNNKEL (reference sequence). The CDR3 is 14 residues long. Trimming took off 0 bases at V and 2 bases at J, with 6 bases between the two ends.

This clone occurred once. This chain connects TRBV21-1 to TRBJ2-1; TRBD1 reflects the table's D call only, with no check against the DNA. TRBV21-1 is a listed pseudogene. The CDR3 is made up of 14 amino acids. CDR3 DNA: TGTGCCAGCAGCAAAGGGACAGGGTACAATGAGCAGTTCTTC. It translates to CASSKGTGYNEQFF.

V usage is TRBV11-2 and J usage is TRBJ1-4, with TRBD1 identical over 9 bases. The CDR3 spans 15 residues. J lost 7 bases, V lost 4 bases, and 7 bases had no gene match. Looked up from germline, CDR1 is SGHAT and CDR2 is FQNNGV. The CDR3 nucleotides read TGTGCCAGCAGCTCCCCGGGACAGGGAGGTGAAAAACTGTTTTTT. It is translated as CASSSPGQGGEKLFF.

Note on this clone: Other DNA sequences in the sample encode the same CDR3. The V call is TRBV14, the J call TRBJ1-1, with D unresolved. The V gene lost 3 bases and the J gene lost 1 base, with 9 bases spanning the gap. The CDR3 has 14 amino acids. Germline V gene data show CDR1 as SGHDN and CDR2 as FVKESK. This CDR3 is CASSQRVGNTEAFF. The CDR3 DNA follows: TGTGCCAGCAGCCAGCGGGTCGGGAACACTGAAGCTTTCTTT.

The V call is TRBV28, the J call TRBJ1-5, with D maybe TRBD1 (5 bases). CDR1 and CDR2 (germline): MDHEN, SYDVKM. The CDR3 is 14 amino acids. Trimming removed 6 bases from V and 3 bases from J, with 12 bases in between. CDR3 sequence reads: CASRLGGSNQPQHF. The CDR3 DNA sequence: TGTGCCAGCAGGTTGGGGGGGTCCAATCAGCCCCAGCATTTT.

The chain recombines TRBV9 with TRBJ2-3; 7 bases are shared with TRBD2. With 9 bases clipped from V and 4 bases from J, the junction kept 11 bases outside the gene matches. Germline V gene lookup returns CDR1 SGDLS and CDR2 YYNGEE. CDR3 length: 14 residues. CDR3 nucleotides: TGTGCCATCCTCTGGGACTATTTTTCAGATACGCAGTATTTT. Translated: CAILWDYFSDTQYF.

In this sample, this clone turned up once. The CDR3 here is CASSSTTDTQYF. The DNA for the CDR3 is TGTGCCAGTAGTTCTACCACAGATACGCAGTATTTT. The chain uses TRBV19 and TRBJ2-3; no firm D call. CDR1 is LNHDA and CDR2 is SQIVND in the germline V gene (reference sequence). V was shortened by 5 bases and J by 2 bases, with 5 bases between the two germline ends. The CDR3 runs 12 residues. The complete variable domain, with remaining parts taken from reference TRBV19 and TRBJ2-3, reads DGGITQSPKYLFRKEGQNVTLSCEQNLNHDAMYWYRQDPGQGLRLIYYSQIVNDFQKGDIAEGYSVSREKKESFPLTVTSAQKNPTAFYLCASSSTTDTQYFGPGTRLTVL.

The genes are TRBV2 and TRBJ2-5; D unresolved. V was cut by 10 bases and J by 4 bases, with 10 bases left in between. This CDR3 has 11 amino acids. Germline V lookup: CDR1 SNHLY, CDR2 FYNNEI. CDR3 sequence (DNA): TGTGCCATTGAAACGGGAGAGACCCAGTACTTC. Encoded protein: CAIETGETQYF.

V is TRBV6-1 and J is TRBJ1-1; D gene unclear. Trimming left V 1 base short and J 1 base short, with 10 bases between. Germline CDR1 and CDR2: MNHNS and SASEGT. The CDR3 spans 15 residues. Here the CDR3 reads CASSEERDPNTEAFF. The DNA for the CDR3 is TGTGCCAGCAGTGAAGAGAGGGATCCGAACACTGAAGCTTTCTTT.

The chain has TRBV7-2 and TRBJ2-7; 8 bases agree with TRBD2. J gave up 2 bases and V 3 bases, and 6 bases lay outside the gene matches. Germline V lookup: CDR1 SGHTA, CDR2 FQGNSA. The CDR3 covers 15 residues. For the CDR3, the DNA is TGTGCCAGCAGCTTCCACACGGGGGGGCCCTACGAGCAGTACTTC. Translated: CASSFHTGGPYEQYF.

The CDR3 is CASSRGLGGDTQYF. The DNA for the CDR3 is TGTGCCAGCTCACGGGGGCTAGGAGGAGATACGCAGTATTTT. The rearrangement links TRBV18 to TRBJ2-3; D may be TRBD1 (6 bases). CDR3 length: 14 amino acids. Germline assignment: CDR1 KGHSH and CDR2 LQKENI. V gave up 4 bases and J gave up 5 bases, with 13 bases separating them.

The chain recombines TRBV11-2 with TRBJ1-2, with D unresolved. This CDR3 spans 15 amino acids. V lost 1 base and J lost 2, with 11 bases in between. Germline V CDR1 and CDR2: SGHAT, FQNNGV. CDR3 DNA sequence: TGTGCCAGCAGCTTAGTTTCGACACCGAACTATGGCTACACCTTC. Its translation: CASSLVSTPNYGYTF.

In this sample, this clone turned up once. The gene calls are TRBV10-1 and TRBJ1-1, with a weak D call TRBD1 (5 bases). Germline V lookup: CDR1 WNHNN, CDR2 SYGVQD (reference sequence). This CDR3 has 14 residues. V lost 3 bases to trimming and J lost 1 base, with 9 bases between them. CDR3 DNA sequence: TGCGCCAGCAGTGAAGGGGTGGGGAACACTGAAGCTTTCTTT. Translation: CASSEGVGNTEAFF.

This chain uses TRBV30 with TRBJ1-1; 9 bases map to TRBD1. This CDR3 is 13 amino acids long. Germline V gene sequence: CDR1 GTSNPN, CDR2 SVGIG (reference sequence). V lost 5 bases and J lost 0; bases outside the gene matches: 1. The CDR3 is CAWGQGMNTEAFF. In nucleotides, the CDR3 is TGTGCCTGGGGACAGGGGATGAACACTGAAGCTTTCTTT.

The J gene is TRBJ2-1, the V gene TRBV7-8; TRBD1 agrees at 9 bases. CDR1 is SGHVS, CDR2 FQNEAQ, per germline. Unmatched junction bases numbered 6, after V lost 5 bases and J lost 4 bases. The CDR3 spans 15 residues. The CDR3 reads CASSKTGQGYNEQFF. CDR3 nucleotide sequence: TGTGCCAGCAGCAAAACGGGACAGGGATACAATGAGCAGTTCTTC.

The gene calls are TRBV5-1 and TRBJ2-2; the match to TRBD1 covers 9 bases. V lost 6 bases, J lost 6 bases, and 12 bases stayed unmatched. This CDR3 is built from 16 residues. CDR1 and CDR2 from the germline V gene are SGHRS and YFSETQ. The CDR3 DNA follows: TGCGCCAGCAATTGGGGGGACAGGGCCCAACCCGGGGAGCTGTTTTTT. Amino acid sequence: CASNWGDRAQPGELFF.

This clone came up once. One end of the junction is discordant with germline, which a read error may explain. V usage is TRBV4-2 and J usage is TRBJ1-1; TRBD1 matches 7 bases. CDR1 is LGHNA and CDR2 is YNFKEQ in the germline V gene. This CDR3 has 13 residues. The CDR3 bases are TGTGCCAGCAGCCTCTTGCCAGGACAGGAGTTTGTCTTT. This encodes CASSLLPGQEFVF.

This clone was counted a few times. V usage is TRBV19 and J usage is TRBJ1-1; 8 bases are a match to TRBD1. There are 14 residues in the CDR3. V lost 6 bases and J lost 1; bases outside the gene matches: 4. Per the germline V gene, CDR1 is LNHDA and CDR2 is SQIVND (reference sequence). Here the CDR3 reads CASRLGQGNTEAFF. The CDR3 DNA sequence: TGTGCCAGTAGGTTAGGACAGGGGAACACTGAAGCTTTCTTT.

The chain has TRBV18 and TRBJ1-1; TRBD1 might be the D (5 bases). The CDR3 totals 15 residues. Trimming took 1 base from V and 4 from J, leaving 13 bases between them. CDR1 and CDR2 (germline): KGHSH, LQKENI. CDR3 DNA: TGTGCCAGCTCACCACAAGACAGACCGGGCACTGAAGCTTTCTTT. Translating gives CASSPQDRPGTEAFF. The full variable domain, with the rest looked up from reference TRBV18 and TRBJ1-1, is NAGVMQNPRHLVRRRGQEARLRCSPMKGHSHVYWYRQLPEEGLKFMVYLQKENIIDESGMPKERFSAEFPKEGPSILRIQQVVRGDSAAYFCASSPQDRPGTEAFFGQGTRLTVV.

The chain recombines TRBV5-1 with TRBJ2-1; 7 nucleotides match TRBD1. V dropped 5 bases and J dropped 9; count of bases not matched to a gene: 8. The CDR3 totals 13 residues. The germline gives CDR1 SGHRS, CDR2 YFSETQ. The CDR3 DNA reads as TGCGCCAGCAGGGAGACAGGGTTGGTTGAGCAGTTCTTC. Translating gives CASRETGLVEQFF. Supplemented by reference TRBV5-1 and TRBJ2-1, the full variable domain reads KAGVTQTPRYLIKTRGQQVTLSCSPISGHRSVSWYQQTPGQGLQFLFEYFSETQRNKGNFPGRFSGRQFSNSRSEMNVSTLELGDSALYLCASRETGLVEQFFGPGTRLTVL.

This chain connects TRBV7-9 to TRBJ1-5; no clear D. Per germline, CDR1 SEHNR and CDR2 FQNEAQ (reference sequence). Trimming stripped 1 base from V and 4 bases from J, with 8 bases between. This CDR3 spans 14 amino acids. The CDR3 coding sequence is TGTGCCAGCAGCTTAGTCGGTGAGAATCAGCCCCAGCATTTT. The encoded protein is CASSLVGENQPQHF.

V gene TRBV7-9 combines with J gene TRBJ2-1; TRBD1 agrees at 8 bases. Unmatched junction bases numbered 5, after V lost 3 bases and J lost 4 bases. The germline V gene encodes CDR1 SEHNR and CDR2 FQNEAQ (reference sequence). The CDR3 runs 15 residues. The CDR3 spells CASSFRDRSYNEQFF. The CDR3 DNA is TGTGCCAGCAGCTTTCGGGACAGGAGTTACAATGAGCAGTTCTTC.

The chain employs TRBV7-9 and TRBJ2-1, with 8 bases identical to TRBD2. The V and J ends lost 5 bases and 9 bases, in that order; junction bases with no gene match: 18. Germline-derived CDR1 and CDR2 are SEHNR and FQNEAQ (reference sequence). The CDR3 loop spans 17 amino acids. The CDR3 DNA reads TGTGCCAGCAGCCCCGCCCCCCGGGGGGGCACCAGAGGTGAGCAGTTCTTC. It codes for CASSPAPRGGTRGEQFF.